These 23 T cell receptor beta chains were sequenced from one sample in a study of T cells after posttransplantation cyclophosphamide. This table comes from immunoSEQ multiplex PCR, and its TCRdb copy is limited to in-frame clones, with some not included. The sample presents 25,000 to 30,000 clones, none singletons. The sequenced sample consisted of PBMCs. The receptors were sampled from a woman aged 55-70 years in good health, CMV-negative, and a related stem cell transplant donor.

This clone was picked up many times. V and J are TRBV6-2 or TRBV6-3 and TRBJ2-7; 7 bases are shared with TRBD1. Germline values: CDR1 MNHEY, CDR2 SVGEGT. The CDR3 extends over 14 amino acids. V gave up 2 bases and J gave up 2 bases; unmatched junction bases: 3. CDR3 in amino acids: CASSYGQGAYEQYF. CDR3 nucleotide sequence: TGTGCCAGCAGTTACGGCCAGGGGGCCTACGAGCAGTACTTC.

The sample holds a few counts of this clone. J is TRBJ2-5 and V is TRBV27; 13 bases are shared with TRBD2. With V trimmed by 6 bases and J by 2 bases, 9 bases remained unmatched. CDR3 length: 17 residues. Germline lookup yields CDR1 MNHEY and CDR2 SMNVEV (reference sequence). The chain's CDR3 is CASRRLAGGDLQETQYF. The CDR3 DNA is TGTGCCAGCAGACGACTAGCGGGAGGTGATCTTCAAGAGACCCAGTACTTC.

The J gene is TRBJ2-7, the V gene TRBV30, with a weak D call TRBD2 (5 bases). The V gene lost 0 bases and the J gene lost 3 bases, with 27 bases spanning the gap. The CDR3 covers 19 residues. The germline V gene encodes CDR1 GTSNPN and CDR2 SVGIG (reference sequence). The CDR3 DNA is TGTGCCTGGAGTGTACTGACAAAAAGTTTCGAAGGCGGGCACTACGAGCAGTACTTC. This encodes CAWSVLTKSFEGGHYEQYF. The full variable domain, in which reference TRBV30 and TRBJ2-7 provide the parts outside the CDR3, is SQTIHQWPATLVQPVGSPLSLECTVEGTSNPNLYWYRQAAGRGLQLLFYSVGIGQISSEVPQNLSASRPQDRQFILSSKKLLLSDSGFYLCAWSVLTKSFEGGHYEQYFGPGTRLTVT.

This clone was seen ten or more times. This sequence joins TRBV7-9 and TRBJ1-1; no reliable D call. Looked up from germline, CDR1 is SEHNR and CDR2 is FQNEAQ (reference sequence). The CDR3 sequence is 14 residues long. V was shortened by 2 bases and J by 7 bases, with 14 bases between the two germline ends. The CDR3 here is CASSLSGESYEAFF. The CDR3 coding sequence is TGTGCCAGCAGCTTAAGCGGGGAGTCTTATGAAGCTTTCTTT.

This clone has a handful of counts. The chain couples TRBV30 to TRBJ2-7; 10 bases fit TRBD2. CDR1 is GTSNPN, CDR2 SVGIG, per germline (reference sequence). This CDR3 is built from 15 residues. The V segment lost 0 bases and the J segment 2 bases; nucleotides outside the gene matches: 4. CDR3 DNA sequence: TGTGCCTGGAGTGTACCTGGGACTAGCGCCTACGAGCAGTACTTC. As protein: CAWSVPGTSAYEQYF. Using reference TRBV30 and TRBJ2-7 for the parts outside the CDR3, the full variable domain is SQTIHQWPATLVQPVGSPLSLECTVEGTSNPNLYWYRQAAGRGLQLLFYSVGIGQISSEVPQNLSASRPQDRQFILSSKKLLLSDSGFYLCAWSVPGTSAYEQYFGPGTRLTVT.

Ten or more counts support this clone. V is TRBV19 and J is TRBJ2-1; D may be TRBD1 (6 bases). The CDR3 runs 13 residues. The V and J ends lost 4 bases and 4 bases respectively, with 8 bases between them. Germline V gene sequence: CDR1 LNHDA, CDR2 SQIVND (reference sequence). The CDR3 loop is CASSRQVYNEQFF. The CDR3 DNA reads TGTGCCAGTAGTAGACAGGTTTACAATGAGCAGTTCTTC. The full variable domain, its missing parts supplied by reference TRBV19 and TRBJ2-1, is DGGITQSPKYLFRKEGQNVTLSCEQNLNHDAMYWYRQDPGQGLRLIYYSQIVNDFQKGDIAEGYSVSREKKESFPLTVTSAQKNPTAFYLCASSRQVYNEQFFGPGTRLTVL.

This clone was recorded many times. The chain carries TRBV10-3 and TRBJ1-1, with 9 bases identical to TRBD1. V shed 3 bases, J shed 3 bases, and the junction held 5 bases outside the gene matches. CDR3 size: 15 residues. The V gene's germline CDR1 is ENHRY and CDR2 SYGVKD. DNA for the CDR3: TGTGCCATCAGTGAAGGGACAGGGTCCCACACTGAAGCTTTCTTT. It translates to CAISEGTGSHTEAFF.

This clone was observed a few times. This chain joins TRBV5-1 and TRBJ2-7; 8 nucleotides match TRBD2. The germline CDR1 and CDR2 sequences are SGHRS and YFSETQ. After removal of 0 bases from V and 4 bases from J, the junction contained 9 bases not matched to a gene. CDR3 length: 16 residues. The CDR3 sequence: CASSLDWRGATYEQYF. CDR3 sequence (DNA): TGCGCCAGCAGCTTGGACTGGCGGGGGGCAACGTACGAGCAGTACTTC.

This clone was counted ten times or more. The chain carries TRBV9 and TRBJ2-5; TRBD2 might be the D (6 bases). Trimming cost V 4 bases and J 1 base, with 11 bases left between them. Germline CDR1 and CDR2: SGDLS and YYNGEE. The length of the CDR3 is 14 residues. DNA of the CDR3: TGTGCCAGCAGCCTTCAGACTAGCCAAGAGACCCAGTACTTC. Protein sequence: CASSLQTSQETQYF.

This CDR3 reads CASGRDRPHGYTF. CDR3 coding DNA: TGTGCCTCTGGAAGGGACAGGCCGCATGGCTACACCTTC. The V gene is TRBV30, the J gene TRBJ1-2; 8 nucleotides align to TRBD1. V dropped 7 bases and J dropped 6; count of bases not matched to a gene: 10. Looked up from germline, CDR1 is GTSNPN and CDR2 is SVGIG (reference sequence). This CDR3 contains 13 residues.

This clone was observed at least ten times. The chain uses TRBV6-1 and TRBJ2-7; D is possibly TRBD1 (6 bases). The CDR3 has 13 residues. Germline CDR1 is MNHNS and CDR2 is SASEGT. Trimming shortened V by 6 bases and J by 5 bases, and 14 bases separated the two germline ends. The CDR3 loop is CASRLQGKDEQYF. The CDR3 region has the DNA TGTGCCAGCAGATTGCAGGGGAAAGACGAGCAGTACTTC.

The CDR3 sequence: CASSVELAGGNEQFF. In nucleotides, the CDR3 is TGTGCCAGCAGCGTAGAACTAGCGGGGGGCAATGAGCAGTTCTTC. This chain uses TRBV9 with TRBJ2-1, with 12 positions matching TRBD2. Trimming at V came to 0 bases and at J to 6 bases, leaving 1 base not matched to a gene. The CDR3 sequence is 15 residues long. Germline V gene lookup returns CDR1 SGDLS and CDR2 YYNGEE.

The V gene is TRBV29-1, the J gene TRBJ1-2; 11 bases agree with TRBD1. Germline values: CDR1 SQVTM, CDR2 ANQGSEA. This CDR3 has 13 residues. Trimming at V came to 7 bases and at J to 3 bases, leaving 4 bases not matched to a gene. The DNA for the CDR3 is TGCAGCGAGGGACAGGGGGGGCACTATGGCTACACCTTC. Translation gives CSEGQGGHYGYTF.

This clone was counted ten times or more. This chain joins TRBV27 and TRBJ1-2, with D uncertain. Trimming shortened V by 2 bases and J by 6 bases, and 7 bases separated the two germline ends. Germline CDR1 MNHEY, CDR2 SMNVEV (reference sequence). The CDR3 extends over 12 amino acids. The CDR3 coding sequence is TGTGCCAGCAGTTTACCCGGGGATGGCTACACCTTC. Protein sequence: CASSLPGDGYTF.

This clone was recorded at least ten times. J is TRBJ1-5 and V is TRBV7-2; D gene uncertain. In germline, CDR1 is SGHTA, CDR2 FQGNSA. V lost 2 bases, J lost 3 bases, and 14 bases lay in between. The CDR3 has 16 amino acids. The CDR3 is CASSLSGGLLNQPQHF. The CDR3, as DNA: TGTGCCAGCAGCTTATCTGGTGGGCTACTCAATCAGCCCCAGCATTTT.

This clone has at least ten counts. The V call is TRBV9, the J call TRBJ2-1; 8 bases match TRBD2. Germline loops: CDR1 SGDLS, CDR2 YYNGEE. J was trimmed by 1 base and V by 4 bases; bases with no gene match: 13. The CDR3 is made up of 18 amino acids. CDR3 region: CASSPRGGSGASYNEQFF. The DNA for the CDR3 is TGTGCCAGCAGCCCCCGGGGGGGAAGCGGGGCTTCCTACAATGAGCAGTTCTTC.

This clone was counted many times. CDR3 in amino acids: CASRYGASGRNEQFF. For the CDR3, the DNA is TGCGCCAGCAGATATGGGGCTAGCGGGAGAAATGAGCAGTTCTTC. The chain uses TRBV4-1 and TRBJ2-1, with 10 positions matching TRBD2. This CDR3 has 15 residues. Losses at the gene ends were 6 bases for V and 7 bases for J; bases not matched to a gene: 9. CDR1 is MGHRA, CDR2 YSYEKL, per germline.

At least ten counts were recorded for this clone. The chain has TRBV7-7 and TRBJ2-1; 10 positions agree with TRBD2. This CDR3 comprises 14 residues. From germline, CDR1 is SSHAT and CDR2 FNYEAQ (reference sequence). CDR3 residues: CASGTSADYNEQFF. DNA of the CDR3: TGTGCTAGCGGGACTAGCGCCGACTACAATGAGCAGTTCTTC.

The gene calls are TRBV18 and TRBJ2-3; no definite D call. The CDR3 is 15 residues long. Between the trimmed V and J ends, which lost 4 bases and 2 bases, there was a span of 13 bases. Germline CDR1 reads KGHSH; CDR2 reads LQKENI. Here the CDR3 reads CASSQDPPLTDTQYF. In DNA, the CDR3 is TGTGCCAGCTCACAAGATCCGCCACTCACAGATACGCAGTATTTT.

The table lists this clone with a few counts. The V gene is TRBV27, the J gene TRBJ1-1; weak D call: TRBD1 (5 bases). The CDR3 runs to 15 residues. Germline values: CDR1 MNHEY, CDR2 SMNVEV (reference sequence). The V end lost 8 bases, the J end lost 5 bases, and 21 bases lay between the germline ends. CDR3 amino acids: CASEGAGPEGTEAFF. The CDR3 nucleotides read TGTGCCAGCGAGGGAGCTGGTCCAGAGGGGACTGAAGCTTTCTTT.

This clone occurred many times. The V call is TRBV11-3, the J call TRBJ1-5; D remains ambiguous. The germline V gene has CDR1 SGHNT and CDR2 YENEEA. The germline V and J ends were trimmed by 0 bases and 4 bases, with 10 bases remaining between them. This CDR3 comprises 15 residues. CDR3 region: CASSLEAAENQPQHF. The CDR3 nucleotides are TGTGCCAGCAGCTTAGAGGCGGCAGAAAATCAGCCCCAGCATTTT. Looking up the rest from reference TRBV11-3 and TRBJ1-5 gives the full variable domain: EAGVVQSPRYKIIEKKQPVAFWCNPISGHNTLYWYLQNLGQGPELLIRYENEEAVDDSQLPKDRFSAERLKGVDSTLKIQPAELGDSAVYLCASSLEAAENQPQHFGDGTRLSIL.

This clone was seen many times. The chain links TRBV2 to TRBJ2-1, with D possibly being TRBD1 (6 bases). Germline CDR1 is SNHLY and CDR2 is FYNNEI. Trimming cost V 8 bases and J 6 bases, with 14 bases left between them. The CDR3 extends over 13 amino acids. CDR3 coding DNA: TGTGCCAGCTCCCAAGTCAGGGGCAATGAGCAGTTCTTC. Translation gives CASSQVRGNEQFF.

This chain uses TRBV7-3 with TRBJ2-3, with D perhaps matching TRBD1 (5 bases). This CDR3 has 15 amino acids. The germline V gene encodes CDR1 SGHTA and CDR2 FQGTGA. Trimming took 3 bases from V and 5 from J, leaving 15 bases between them. CDR3 DNA: TGTGCCAGCAGCTTCGGTGTGACAGACAGAGATACGCAGTATTTT. This sequence encodes CASSFGVTDRDTQYF.